This T cell receptor beta chain was recovered during a study of response to subunit inactivated influenza vaccine. Between the trimmed V and J ends, which lost 0 bases and 3 bases, there was a span of 13 bases. This CDR3 spans 15 amino acids. Germline CDR1 SGDLS, CDR2 YYNGEE. Each CDR3 protein gets one entry after TCRdb re-called the RT-PCR reads with MiXCR. Altogether around 570,000 distinct CDR3 sequences are present, roughly 8.2% being singletons, with the ten largest covering roughly 13%. Details on this clonotype: Its matching antigen is unknown.

General study results and limits: With each seasonal influenza vaccination, the authors suggested, few new T cells are recruited.

The clonotype originates from a man in his fifties or sixties who received an inactivated influenza vaccine. This chain uses TRBV9 with TRBJ2-7; a weak D match, TRBD2 (5 bases). Source: PBMCs from blood, taken 23 to 25 months after vaccination. The DNA for the CDR3 is TGTGCCAGCAGCGTAGCTAGCCAGCCCATCTACGAGCAGTACTTC. Translating gives CASSVASQPIYEQYF.